The 31 T cell receptor beta chains given below trace back to one sample, sequenced in a study of identical twins. TCRdb recomputed calls from the 5' RACE reads with MiXCR, one row per CDR3 protein. Of under 350,000 distinct CDR3 sequences in the sample, just under 9.5% were seen once. The same data also contributed to another study, on yellow fever vaccine responses in identical twins.

What was sequenced was CD8+ T cells sorted from blood. The receptor source for this set is a woman in her late teens or twenties in good health.

This chain connects TRBV3-1 to TRBJ2-1; D ambiguous. This CDR3 is built from 13 residues. Germline assignment: CDR1 LGHDT and CDR2 YNNKEL (reference sequence). V lost 4 bases and J 4 bases, leaving 8 bases between the germline ends. CDR3 DNA: TGTGCCAGCAGCCCCCAACTATACAATGAGCAGTTCTTC. It translates to CASSPQLYNEQFF.

This clonotype has a handful of counts. This chain links TRBV6-2 or TRBV6-3 with TRBJ2-7; D is perhaps TRBD2 (6 bases). Trimming cost V 2 bases and J 4 bases, with 18 bases left between them. Germline V gives CDR1 MNHEY, CDR2 SVGEGT. The CDR3 length is 16 residues. CDR3 protein: CASSYPAGLFMYEQYF. CDR3 nucleotides: TGTGCCAGCAGTTACCCGGCGGGACTTTTTATGTACGAGCAGTACTTC.

At least ten counts were recorded for this clonotype. The chain employs TRBV6-2 or TRBV6-3 and TRBJ2-3; 7 bases fit TRBD2. This CDR3 has 16 residues. Germline lookup yields CDR1 MNHEY and CDR2 SVGEGT. The trim removed 2 bases at V and 0 bases at J, leaving 5 bases unmatched. The CDR3 DNA is TGTGCCAGCAGTTACCGCGGGAGCGCTAGCACAGATACGCAGTATTTT. As protein: CASSYRGSASTDTQYF.

V and J are TRBV29-1 and TRBJ2-7, with 10 bases that match TRBD2. Germline V gene lookup returns CDR1 SQVTM and CDR2 ANQGSEA. V lost 6 bases and J lost 2; bases outside the gene matches: 4. The CDR3 totals 13 residues. The CDR3 coding sequence is TGCAGCGTGATTAGCGGGAGGACCTACGAGCAGTACTTC. Its translation: CSVISGRTYEQYF.

This clonotype has just a few counts. The chain joins TRBV25-1 to TRBJ2-1; 10 bases agree with TRBD2. Unmatched junction bases numbered 0, after V lost 2 bases and J lost 5 bases. From germline, CDR1 is MGHDK and CDR2 SYGVNS. The CDR3 is 14 residues long. Here the CDR3 DNA reads TGTGCCAGCAGTGAACTAGCGGGAGACAATGAGCAGTTCTTC. This translates into CASSELAGDNEQFF.

Concerning this clonotype itself: One end of the junction varies from germline; a read error may be responsible. This rearrangement joins TRBV7-7 to TRBJ2-1; 7 positions agree with TRBD1. Germline assignment: CDR1 SSHAT and CDR2 FNYEAQ (reference sequence). This CDR3 has 15 amino acids. The CDR3 here is CASSLAATGYHEQFF. The CDR3 DNA reads as TGTGCTAGCAGCTTAGCAGCGACAGGGTACCATGAGCAGTTCTTC. The whole variable domain, remainder taken from reference TRBV7-7 and TRBJ2-1, is GAGVSQSPRYKVTKRGQDVTLRCDPISSHATLYWYQQALGQGPEFLTYFNYEAQPDKSGLPSDRFSAERPEGSISTLTIQRTEQRDSAMYRCASSLAATGYHEQFFGPGTRLTVL.

This clonotype showed up just once. A much larger clone sits a single nucleotide away, making a read error possible. The rearrangement uses TRBV20-1 and TRBJ2-2; tentative D call: TRBD2 (6 bases). CDR3 length: 15 amino acids. Germline CDR1 and CDR2: DFQATT and SNEGSKA (reference sequence). The CDR3 protein is CCARLGLAYAGELFF. The DNA for the CDR3 is TGCTGTGCTAGACTGGGACTCGCTTACGCCGGGGAGCTGTTTTTT.

V is TRBV12-3 or TRBV12-4 and J is TRBJ2-1; no firm D call. Trimming pared 4 bases from V and 6 bases from J, leaving 4 bases between. The CDR3 covers 11 residues. The CDR3 DNA sequence: TGTGCCAGCAGTTCGATCAATGAGCAGTTCTTC. Translated, it gives CASSSINEQFF.

There are a few counts of this clonotype. The chain combines TRBV4-1 with TRBJ2-7; 10 bases match TRBD1. With 1 base clipped from V and 4 bases from J, the junction kept 13 bases outside the gene matches. The CDR3 covers 18 residues. Per the germline V gene, CDR1 is MGHRA and CDR2 is YSYEKL. The chain's CDR3 is CASSQVDSGTGEAYEQYF. DNA for the CDR3: TGCGCCAGCAGCCAAGTGGACTCCGGGACAGGGGAAGCGTACGAGCAGTACTTC.

This clonotype was observed many times. The chain uses TRBV12-3 or TRBV12-4 and TRBJ1-4; D not resolved. This CDR3 is built from 15 residues. Deletions cut 8 bases from V and 3 bases from J, with 16 bases between. The CDR3 DNA sequence: TGTGCCAGCTCCACCTCACTCCAGGCTAATGAAAAACTGTTTTTT. It specifies CASSTSLQANEKLFF.

There are many counts of this clonotype. The genes are TRBV7-9 and TRBJ2-7; 7 nucleotides align to TRBD2. Germline V gene sequence: CDR1 SEHNR, CDR2 FQNEAQ (reference sequence). The CDR3 runs 16 residues. With 4 bases clipped from V and 0 bases from J, the junction kept 9 bases outside the gene matches. The CDR3, as DNA: TGTGCCAGCAGCTCCCCGGGGACTACCCTCTCCTACGAGCAGTACTTC. Protein product: CASSSPGTTLSYEQYF.

The table lists this clonotype with a count of one. This sequence joins TRBV20-1 and TRBJ2-7; D remains unclear. The germline V and J ends were trimmed by 0 bases and 4 bases, with 16 bases remaining between them. There are 15 residues in the CDR3. The germline V gene encodes CDR1 DFQATT and CDR2 SNEGSKA (reference sequence). For the CDR3, the DNA is TGCAGTGCTAGAGATCTGCCGACTCCAGAGTACGAGCAGTACTTC. It codes for CSARDLPTPEYEQYF.

The chain is built from TRBV11-2 and TRBJ2-1; 12 bases align to TRBD2. V shed 5 bases, J shed 2 bases, and the junction held 4 bases outside the gene matches. Germline V CDR1 and CDR2: SGHAT, FQNNGV. The CDR3 consists of 16 residues. CDR3 DNA sequence: TGTGCCAGCAGCCCTAGGACTAGCGGGACCTACAATGAGCAGTTCTTC. It codes for CASSPRTSGTYNEQFF.

This chain uses TRBV5-6 with TRBJ2-7, with D perhaps given as TRBD1 or TRBD2 (5 bases each). Germline CDR1 and CDR2: SGHDT and YYEEEE. CDR3 length: 11 residues. V dropped 5 bases and J dropped 5 bases, with 8 bases sitting between them. Here the CDR3 DNA reads TGTGCCAGCAGGATGGGGGACGAGCAGTACTTC. Translated: CASRMGDEQYF. Together with reference TRBV5-6 and TRBJ2-7, the CDR3 gives the full variable domain: DAGVTQSPTHLIKTRGQQVTLRCSPKSGHDTVSWYQQALGQGPQFIFQYYEEEERQRGNFPDRFSGHQFPNYSSELNVNALLLGDSALYLCASRMGDEQYFGPGTRLTVT.

This clonotype was observed many times. J is TRBJ1-6 and V is TRBV12-3 or TRBV12-4, with a tentative D call TRBD1 (6 bases). The CDR3 totals 15 residues. V shed 6 bases and J shed 9 bases, with 18 bases lying between them. The CDR3 is CASREKGQTGSPLHF. The CDR3 nucleotides read TGTGCCAGCAGGGAGAAGGGACAAACAGGTTCACCCCTCCACTTT.

V gene TRBV12-3 or TRBV12-4 combines with J gene TRBJ2-1; TRBD2 matches at 7 bases. V lost 10 bases, J lost 3 bases, and 3 bases stayed unmatched. The CDR3 extends over 12 amino acids. In DNA, the CDR3 is TGTGCCACTCGGGACTACTACAATGAGCAGTTCTTC. This translates into CATRDYYNEQFF.

The gene calls are TRBV6-5 and TRBJ2-7, with TRBD1 matching over 10 bases. Germline loops: CDR1 MNHEY, CDR2 SVGAGI. CDR3 length: 16 residues. J lost 2 bases, V lost 4 bases, and 8 bases had no gene match. The CDR3 here is CASSSPGQGPAYEQYF. The CDR3 DNA follows: TGTGCCAGCAGTTCCCCGGGACAGGGGCCAGCCTACGAGCAGTACTTC.

The V and J genes are TRBV11-2 and TRBJ2-1; D remains unclear. Germline lookup yields CDR1 SGHAT and CDR2 FQNNGV. CDR3 length: 11 amino acids. The V end lost 5 bases, the J end lost 9 bases, and 8 bases lay between the germline ends. The CDR3 loop reads CASSPPGEQFF. CDR3 DNA sequence: TGTGCCAGCAGCCCACCGGGTGAGCAGTTCTTC.

The sample holds a few counts of this clonotype. CDR3: CASSLGTVIVAGNTIYF. The CDR3 DNA sequence: TGTGCCAGCAGCCTCGGGACAGTCATAGTGGCTGGAAACACCATATATTTT. The V and J genes are TRBV13 and TRBJ1-3; TRBD1 aligns across 7 bases. The germline gives CDR1 PRHDT, CDR2 FYEKMQ (reference sequence). Germline trimming cut 5 bases from V and 2 bases from J; bases unmatched to any gene: 12. There are 17 residues in the CDR3. The whole variable domain, remainder taken from reference TRBV13 and TRBJ1-3, is AAGVIQSPRHLIKEKRETATLKCYPIPRHDTVYWYQQGPGQDPQFLISFYEKMQSDKGSIPDRFSAQQFSDYHSELNMSSLELGDSALYFCASSLGTVIVAGNTIYFGEGSWLTVV.

The gene calls are TRBV3-1 and TRBJ1-1; D is uncertain. CDR3 length: 14 amino acids. CDR1 and CDR2 (germline): LGHDT, YNNKEL (reference sequence). V was shortened by 7 bases and J by 0 bases, with 12 bases between the two germline ends. CDR3: CASTHAGVNTEAFF. For the CDR3, the DNA is TGTGCCAGCACCCACGCCGGGGTGAACACTGAAGCTTTCTTT. The variable domain in full, completed from reference TRBV3-1 and TRBJ1-1, reads DTAVSQTPKYLVTQMGNDKSIKCEQNLGHDTMYWYKQDSKKFLKIMFSYNNKELIINETVPNRFSPKSPDKAHLNLHINSLELGDSAVYFCASTHAGVNTEAFFGQGTRLTVV.

This clonotype turned up a few times. The V call is TRBV7-9, the J call TRBJ2-5; D is uncertain. V was clipped by 2 bases and J by 1 base, with 14 bases between them. CDR3 size: 16 residues. Germline lookup yields CDR1 SEHNR and CDR2 FQNEAQ (reference sequence). The CDR3 nucleotides are TGTGCCAGCAGCTTAAGCCCGACCCAACCCCAAGAGACCCAGTACTTC. Amino acid sequence: CASSLSPTQPQETQYF.

The rearrangement joins TRBV11-2 to TRBJ2-7; 7 nucleotides align to TRBD2. The CDR3 is 14 amino acids. Looked up from germline, CDR1 is SGHAT and CDR2 is FQNNGV. Trimming removed 3 bases from V and 4 bases from J; junction bases left unmatched: 6. The CDR3 protein is CASSFPSGTYEQYF. CDR3 DNA: TGTGCCAGCAGCTTCCCTAGCGGAACGTACGAGCAGTACTTC.

The chain uses TRBV27 and TRBJ2-1; TRBD1 might be the D (6 bases). This CDR3 is built from 12 residues. The V and J ends lost 6 bases and 8 bases respectively, with 11 bases between them. In germline, CDR1 is MNHEY, CDR2 SMNVEV (reference sequence). In DNA, the CDR3 is TGTGCCAGCAGCCTAAACAGGGATGAGCAGTTCTTC. Its protein is CASSLNRDEQFF.

The sample holds many counts of this clonotype. This chain joins TRBV12-3 or TRBV12-4 and TRBJ1-1; D not certain. This CDR3 region has 13 residues. V lost 2 bases and J lost 4, with 8 bases in between. The CDR3 region has the DNA TGTGCCAGCAGTTTATCCGGGAGCACTGAAGCTTTCTTT. Translation gives CASSLSGSTEAFF.

In this sample, this clonotype turned up many times. This chain uses TRBV15 with TRBJ2-1; 9 bases are shared with TRBD2. This CDR3 is built from 16 residues. V lost 3 bases to trimming and J lost 4 bases; unmatched junction nucleotides: 7. Germline lookup yields CDR1 LNHNV and CDR2 YYDKDF (reference sequence). CDR3 in DNA: TGTGCCACCAGCAGCCCCCCAGGACTAGCGTACAATGAGCAGTTCTTC. Amino acids: CATSSPPGLAYNEQFF.

This clonotype was picked up many times. The chain links TRBV6-6 to TRBJ2-1; D is undetermined. V dropped 2 bases and J dropped 9 bases, with 8 bases sitting between them. This CDR3 spans 12 amino acids. CDR1 and CDR2 from the germline V gene are MNHNY and SVGAGI (reference sequence). The CDR3 protein is CASSYVTGEQFF. Here the CDR3 DNA reads TGTGCCAGCAGTTACGTCACGGGTGAGCAGTTCTTC.

The V gene is TRBV6-5, the J gene TRBJ2-1; D uncertain. Germline CDR1 and CDR2: MNHEY and SVGAGI. The CDR3 spans 14 residues. V was cut by 1 base and J by 5 bases, with 9 bases left in between. CDR3 protein: CASSYYKADNEQFF. In DNA form, the CDR3 reads TGTGCCAGCAGTTACTACAAGGCGGACAATGAGCAGTTCTTC.

A few counts support this clonotype. The chain is built from TRBV27 and TRBJ2-7, with D possibly TRBD1 on 5 matching bases. This CDR3 spans 14 amino acids. CDR1 and CDR2 (germline): MNHEY, SMNVEV (reference sequence). The germline V and J ends were trimmed by 5 bases and 3 bases, with 14 bases remaining between them. CDR3 nucleotides: TGTGCCAGCAGTCCATTCCGACAGAGCTACGAGCAGTACTTC. Its translation is CASSPFRQSYEQYF.

This clonotype was recorded at least ten times. The genes are TRBV7-9 and TRBJ2-2, with 9 bases matching TRBD1. The V and J ends lost 5 bases and 3 bases, in that order; junction bases with no gene match: 7. Germline lookup yields CDR1 SEHNR and CDR2 FQNEAQ (reference sequence). CDR3 length: 16 residues. CDR3 sequence (DNA): TGTGCCAGCAGCCAAAACCGGGACAGGGACACCGGGGAGCTGTTTTTT. Translation gives CASSQNRDRDTGELFF.

This clonotype has only a few counts. V usage is TRBV3-1 and J usage is TRBJ2-7, with TRBD2 matching over 10 bases. CDR1 is LGHDT and CDR2 is YNNKEL in the germline V gene (reference sequence). CDR3 length equals 18 residues. The V segment lost 0 bases and the J segment 1 base; nucleotides outside the gene matches: 9. DNA of the CDR3: TGTGCCAGCAGCCAAGATCTGGGACTAGCGCGCGCGTCCTACGAGCAGTACTTC. Its protein product is CASSQDLGLARASYEQYF.

The V gene is TRBV9, the J gene TRBJ1-5; tentatively, D is TRBD1 (6 bases). The CDR3 consists of 14 residues. The germline V gene has CDR1 SGDLS and CDR2 YYNGEE. Deletions cut 0 bases from V and 5 bases from J, with 9 bases between. The DNA for the CDR3 is TGTGCCAGCAGCGTAGACAGGGATCATCAGCCCCAGCATTTT. Protein product: CASSVDRDHQPQHF.